This note documents a single T cell receptor (beta chain) sequence. TCRdb re-analysed the RT-PCR reads in MiXCR, keeping a single row per CDR3 protein. This sample yields approximately 720,000 distinct CDR3 sequences, of which over 12% are seen a single time; 3.6% belongs to the top ten. The germline V gene encodes CDR1 SNHLY and CDR2 FYNNEI. The J segment lost 5 bases and the V segment lost 6 bases, leaving 0 bases of the junction unmatched. This CDR3 contains 12 residues. The TCR comes from a female donor in good health, serving as a healthy control. Material: memory CD4+ T cells from blood. V usage is TRBV2 and J usage is TRBJ2-3, with 9 bases aligning to TRBD1. Here the CDR3 DNA reads TGTGCCAGCAGGGACAGGGGAGATACGCAGTATTTT. Its protein product is CASRDRGDTQYF.